One T cell receptor beta chain is described in this entry. Deletions cut 1 base from V and 3 bases from J, with 6 bases between. Looked up from germline, CDR1 is LNHNV and CDR2 is YYDKDF (reference sequence). There are 13 residues in the CDR3. Assay used: immunoSEQ multiplex PCR; TCRdb lists only in-frame clones, some missing. The sample has 200,000 or so clones, around 82% seen once. This sample stems from a study of blood T cell repertoires in COVID-19. Study background: Material from acute and convalescent COVID-19 was sourced from the United States, Italy and Spain. Sample material is recorded as cDNA or gDNA derived from T cells, B-cell-depleted T cells, or PBMCs.

This chain connects TRBV15 to TRBJ1-2; D perhaps matches TRBD1 (6 bases). What was sequenced was peripheral blood. The receptor was isolated from a woman aged 55-69 years with acute or convalescent COVID-19. CDR3 nucleotides: TGTGCCACCAGCAGAGGGACAGACTATGGCTACACCTTC. It is translated as CATSRGTDYGYTF.